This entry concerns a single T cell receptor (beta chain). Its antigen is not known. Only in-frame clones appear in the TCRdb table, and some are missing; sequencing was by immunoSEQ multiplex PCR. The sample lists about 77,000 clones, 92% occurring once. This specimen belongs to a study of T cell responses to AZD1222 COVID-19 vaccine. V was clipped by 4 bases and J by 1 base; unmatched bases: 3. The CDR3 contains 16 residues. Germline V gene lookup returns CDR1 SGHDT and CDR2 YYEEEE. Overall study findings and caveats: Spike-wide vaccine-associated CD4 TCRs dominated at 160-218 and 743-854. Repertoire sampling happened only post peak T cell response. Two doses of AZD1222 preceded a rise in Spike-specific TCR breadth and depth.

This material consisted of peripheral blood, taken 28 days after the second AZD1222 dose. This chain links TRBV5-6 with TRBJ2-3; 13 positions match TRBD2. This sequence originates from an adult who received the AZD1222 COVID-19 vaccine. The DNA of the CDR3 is TGTGCCAGCAGCCTTGGACTAGCGGGGGGCACAGATACGCAGTATTTT. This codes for CASSLGLAGGTDTQYF.